This is a list of T cell receptor beta chains from one sample in a study of blood T cell repertoires in COVID-19. Profiling relied on immunoSEQ multiplex PCR, and the TCRdb table lists in-frame clones only, not all of them. The top ten clones hold over 15% of a sample with hundreds of thousands of clones, around 84% of them seen once. Source material: PBMCs or T cells enriched from blood (not recorded which). The receptors stem from a man aged 40-50 years who had recovered from COVID-19. Both conserved end residues are part of each CDR3. D genes are given only for firm matches. For some rows the clone size is stated as once, few or many, or as a class when expanded; others skip it.

TGTGCCAGCAGTCTTCCACAGGGGTACTATGGCTACACCTTC,CASSLPQGYYGYTF,TRBD1,NA,TRBJ1-2,TRBV28
TGTGCCAGCAGCAAAGATAAGTCGACAGGGGACCACGAGCAGTACTTC,CASSKDKSTGDHEQYF,NA,NA,TRBJ2-7,TRBV21-1
TGTGCCAGTAGTATTACAGCGGGAGTTGTTGCAGATACGCAGTATTTT,CASSITAGVVADTQYF,TRBD2,NA,TRBJ2-3,TRBV19
TGTGCCAGCAACTTGGAGACAGGGACGCCTGAAGCTTTCTTT,CASNLETGTPEAFF,TRBD1,NA,TRBJ1-1,TRBV2
TGTGCCATCAGTCCCGGGACAGGGGCGAATTCACCCCTCCACTTT,CAISPGTGANSPLHF,TRBD1,NA,TRBJ1-6,TRBV10-3
TGTGCCAGCAGCGTAGGGGCGCTAGCGGGCTCCAATGAGCAGTTCTTC,CASSVGALAGSNEQFF,TRBD2,NA,TRBJ2-1,TRBV9
TGCAGTGTCAACAACCTTAACGAGCAGTTCTTC,CSVNNLNEQFF,NA,NA,TRBJ2-1,TRBV20-1
TGTGCCAGCAGCCAAGATTTAGGAGTTTCCTACGAGCAGTACTTC,CASSQDLGVSYEQYF,NA,NA,TRBJ2-7,TRBV4-2
TGTGCCAGCAGCTTAAGCGGGAGTACGTACAATGAGCAGTTCTTC,CASSLSGSTYNEQFF,TRBD2,NA,TRBJ2-1,TRBV7-3
TGTGCCTGGAGGCGGGAGCAGACAGATACGCAGTATTTT,CAWRREQTDTQYF,TRBD2,few,TRBJ2-3,TRBV30
TGTGCCAGCAAATCAGCGGGATTTCACACCGGGGAGCTGTTTTTT,CASKSAGFHTGELFF,TRBD2,NA,TRBJ2-2,TRBV6-5
TGTGCCAGCAGCCAAGGACTGAATTCACCCCTCCACTTT,CASSQGLNSPLHF,NA,NA,TRBJ1-6,TRBV3-1/TRBV3-2
NA,CASILGGLTSGTQYF,NA,few,TRBJ2-5,TRBV28
TGTGCCAGCAGTCAAGGTAACGAGCAGTACTTC,CASSQGNEQYF,NA,NA,TRBJ2-7,TRBV2
TGTGCCAGCAGCCAAGCCCAGTATAATTCACCCCTCCACTTT,CASSQAQYNSPLHF,NA,NA,TRBJ1-6,TRBV3-1/TRBV3-2